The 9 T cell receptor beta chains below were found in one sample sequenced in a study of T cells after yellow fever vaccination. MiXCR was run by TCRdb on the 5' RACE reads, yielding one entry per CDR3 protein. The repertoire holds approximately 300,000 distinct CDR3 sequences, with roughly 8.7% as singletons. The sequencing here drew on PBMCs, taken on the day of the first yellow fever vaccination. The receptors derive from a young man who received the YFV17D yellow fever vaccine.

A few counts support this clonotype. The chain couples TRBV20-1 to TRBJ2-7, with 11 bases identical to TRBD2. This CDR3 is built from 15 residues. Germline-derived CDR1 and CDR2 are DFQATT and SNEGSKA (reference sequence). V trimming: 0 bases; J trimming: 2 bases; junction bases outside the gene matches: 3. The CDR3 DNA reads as TGCAGTGCTAGAGAACTAGCGGGGGATACCTACGAGCAGTACGTC. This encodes CSARELAGDTYEQYV.

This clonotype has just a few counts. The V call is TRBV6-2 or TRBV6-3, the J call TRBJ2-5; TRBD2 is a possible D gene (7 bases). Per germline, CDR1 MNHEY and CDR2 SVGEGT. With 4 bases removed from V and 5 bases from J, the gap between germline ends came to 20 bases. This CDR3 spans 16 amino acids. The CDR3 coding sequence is TGTGCCAGCAGTTTTGATGAGGCGGGGGCCCTGGAGACCCAGTACTTC. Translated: CASSFDEAGALETQYF.

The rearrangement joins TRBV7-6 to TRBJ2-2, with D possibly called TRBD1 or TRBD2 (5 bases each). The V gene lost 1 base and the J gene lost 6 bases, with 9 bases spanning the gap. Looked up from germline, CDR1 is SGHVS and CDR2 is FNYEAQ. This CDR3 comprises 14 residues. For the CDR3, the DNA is TGTGCCAGCAGCTTAGTAGGGACGCCCGGGGAGCTGTTTTTT. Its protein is CASSLVGTPGELFF.

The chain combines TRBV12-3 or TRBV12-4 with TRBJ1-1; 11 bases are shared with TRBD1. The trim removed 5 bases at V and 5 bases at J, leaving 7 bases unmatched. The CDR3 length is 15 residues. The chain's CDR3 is CASSPRTGGDTEAFF. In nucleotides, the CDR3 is TGTGCCAGCAGTCCCCGGACAGGGGGCGATACTGAAGCTTTCTTT.

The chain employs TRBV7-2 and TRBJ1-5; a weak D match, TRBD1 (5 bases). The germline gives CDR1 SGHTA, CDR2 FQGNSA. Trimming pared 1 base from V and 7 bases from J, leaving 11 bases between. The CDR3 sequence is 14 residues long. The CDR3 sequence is CASSLGGQPQPQHF. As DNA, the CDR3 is TGTGCCAGCAGCTTAGGTGGACAACCCCAGCCCCAGCATTTT.

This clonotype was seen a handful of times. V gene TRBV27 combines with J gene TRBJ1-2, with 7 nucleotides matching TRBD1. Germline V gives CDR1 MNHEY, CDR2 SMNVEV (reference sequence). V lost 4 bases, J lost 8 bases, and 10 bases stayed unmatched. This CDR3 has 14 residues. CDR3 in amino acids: CASSYLQGTGGYTF. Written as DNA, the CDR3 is TGTGCCAGCAGTTACCTACAGGGGACTGGGGGCTACACCTTC.

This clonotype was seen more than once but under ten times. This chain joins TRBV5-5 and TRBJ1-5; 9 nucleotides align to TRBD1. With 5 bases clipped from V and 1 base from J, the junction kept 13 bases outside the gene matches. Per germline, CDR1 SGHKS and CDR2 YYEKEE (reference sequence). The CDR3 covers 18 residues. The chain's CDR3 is CASSDSGTGTESNQPQHF. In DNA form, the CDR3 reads TGTGCCAGCAGTGACTCCGGGACAGGGACTGAGAGCAATCAGCCCCAGCATTTT.

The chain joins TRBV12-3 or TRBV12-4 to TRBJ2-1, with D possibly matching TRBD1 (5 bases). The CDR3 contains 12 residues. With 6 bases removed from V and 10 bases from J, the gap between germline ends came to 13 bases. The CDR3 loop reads CASSRDSGEQFF. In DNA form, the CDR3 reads TGTGCCAGCAGCCGTGACAGTGGCGAGCAGTTCTTC.

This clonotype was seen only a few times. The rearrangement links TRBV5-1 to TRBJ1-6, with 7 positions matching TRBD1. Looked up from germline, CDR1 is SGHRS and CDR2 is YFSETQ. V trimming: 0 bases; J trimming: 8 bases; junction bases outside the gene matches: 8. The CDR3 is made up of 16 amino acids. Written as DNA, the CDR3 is TGCGCCAGCAGCTTGGCCTTCGCCAGGGGGGATTCACCCCTCCACTTT. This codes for CASSLAFARGDSPLHF. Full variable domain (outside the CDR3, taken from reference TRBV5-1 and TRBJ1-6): KAGVTQTPRYLIKTRGQQVTLSCSPISGHRSVSWYQQTPGQGLQFLFEYFSETQRNKGNFPGRFSGRQFSNSRSEMNVSTLELGDSALYLCASSLAFARGDSPLHFGNGTRLTVT.